Listed below are T cell receptor beta chains from one sample, sequenced in a study of a mutant IDH1 vaccine in newly diagnosed glioma. Assay used: immunoSEQ multiplex PCR; TCRdb lists only in-frame clones, some missing. The sample yields some 42,000 clones, 75% to 85% seen once. No antigen has been identified for these receptors. The specimen comprised PBMCs, sampled from a glioma patient whose treatment included an IDH1 peptide vaccine. The receptors originated from a woman in her 50s with glioma. CDR3s include the opening cysteine and the closing phenylalanine or tryptophan. Fields, in order: CDR3 DNA, CDR3 protein, clone size, D gene, J gene, V gene. D genes are given only for firm matches. Clone size, where shown, is once, few, many, or a class for clones that have expanded.

CDR3 DNA: TGCGCCAGCAGCTTGGGAGGGGCTAGCACAGATACGCAGTATTTT
CDR3 protein: CASSLGGASTDTQYF
clone size: NA
D gene: NA
J gene: TRBJ2-3
V gene: TRBV5-1

CDR3 DNA: TGCGCCAGCAGCTTGGAAGCGGAGACCCAGTACTTC
CDR3 protein: CASSLEAETQYF
clone size: NA
D gene: NA
J gene: TRBJ2-5
V gene: TRBV5-1

CDR3 DNA: TGCGCCAGCAGCCAAGATTCGGGGCTAGAGGCTTTCTTT
CDR3 protein: CASSQDSGLEAFF
clone size: NA
D gene: NA
J gene: TRBJ1-1
V gene: TRBV4-1

CDR3 DNA: TGTGCCAGCAGCTCTTTAGTGGAAAAACTGTTTTTT
CDR3 protein: CASSSLVEKLFF
clone size: NA
D gene: NA
J gene: TRBJ1-4
V gene: TRBV7-2

CDR3 DNA: TGTGCCAGCGGAGGACAGGGCGGTCAGCCCCAGCATTTT
CDR3 protein: CASGGQGGQPQHF
clone size: few
D gene: TRBD1
J gene: TRBJ1-5
V gene: TRBV7-9

CDR3 DNA: TGCGCCAGCAGCTTAATGACAGGGGGCACGGGAAACACCATATATTTT
CDR3 protein: CASSLMTGGTGNTIYF
clone size: NA
D gene: TRBD1
J gene: TRBJ1-3
V gene: TRBV5-1

CDR3 DNA: TGTGCCAGCAGTTTACGGGGGGGACCGAACACTGAAGCTTTCTTT
CDR3 protein: CASSLRGGPNTEAFF
clone size: NA
D gene: NA
J gene: TRBJ1-1
V gene: TRBV27

CDR3 DNA: TGTGCCAGCAGTTTATGGACAGGGTCAATTACTAGCACAGATACGCAGTATTTT
CDR3 protein: CASSLWTGSITSTDTQYF
clone size: NA
D gene: TRBD1
J gene: TRBJ2-3
V gene: TRBV27

CDR3 DNA: TGCAGCGGGAGTCGGGGGTACGGTTCACCCCTCCACTTT
CDR3 protein: CSGSRGYGSPLHF
clone size: NA
D gene: NA
J gene: TRBJ1-6
V gene: TRBV29-1

CDR3 DNA: TGTGCCAGCAGCGGGGTCGGAGGGGACCCCCACGAGCAGTACTTC
CDR3 protein: CASSGVGGDPHEQYF
clone size: NA
D gene: NA
J gene: TRBJ2-7
V gene: TRBV9

CDR3 DNA: TGCAGCGTTGAAGTCCCCACGGCCACCTACGAGCAGTACTTC
CDR3 protein: CSVEVPTATYEQYF
clone size: NA
D gene: NA
J gene: TRBJ2-7
V gene: TRBV29-1

CDR3 DNA: TGCAGCGCCACTCGGCCGGGAAGAGGACGCACCGGGGAGCTGTTTTTT
CDR3 protein: CSATRPGRGRTGELFF
clone size: NA
D gene: NA
J gene: TRBJ2-2
V gene: TRBV29-1

CDR3 DNA: TGTGCCAGCAGCTCTTATAATTCACCCCTCCACTTT
CDR3 protein: CASSSYNSPLHF
clone size: NA
D gene: NA
J gene: TRBJ1-6
V gene: TRBV13

CDR3 DNA: TGTGCCAGTAGCCCCTCCGGACAGGGGGCTGGGGGTAGCAATCAGCCCCAGCATTTT
CDR3 protein: CASSPSGQGAGGSNQPQHF
clone size: once
D gene: TRBD1
J gene: TRBJ1-5
V gene: TRBV19

CDR3 DNA: TGTGCCAGCAGCCAAATGGAAGGGTCAGTCTATGGCTACACCTTC
CDR3 protein: CASSQMEGSVYGYTF
clone size: few
D gene: NA
J gene: TRBJ1-2
V gene: TRBV14

CDR3 DNA: TGTGCCAGCTCTCCTGGACAGGTTTCCTACGAGCAGTACTTC
CDR3 protein: CASSPGQVSYEQYF
clone size: NA
D gene: TRBD1
J gene: TRBJ2-7
V gene: TRBV18

CDR3 DNA: TGTGCCAGCAGTTACTCATTGGGGGCAGGAAACACCATATATTTT
CDR3 protein: CASSYSLGAGNTIYF
clone size: NA
D gene: NA
J gene: TRBJ1-3
V gene: TRBV6-6

CDR3 DNA: TGCGCCAGCAGGCCCCGGGCCATGAACACTGAAGCTTTCTTT
CDR3 protein: CASRPRAMNTEAFF
clone size: once
D gene: NA
J gene: TRBJ1-1
V gene: TRBV10-2

CDR3 DNA: TGTGCCAGCAGCGCCTCGGGGGACAGCAGAAACACCATATATTTT
CDR3 protein: CASSASGDSRNTIYF
clone size: NA
D gene: TRBD1
J gene: TRBJ1-3
V gene: TRBV9

CDR3 DNA: TGTGCCAGTTCGGACAGGTCCAGCAATCAGCCCCAGCATTTT
CDR3 protein: CASSDRSSNQPQHF
clone size: once
D gene: TRBD1
J gene: TRBJ1-5
V gene: TRBV18

CDR3 DNA: TGCGCCAGCAGTAGAAGCGGGGGAAGGGATGAGCAGTTCTTC
CDR3 protein: CASSRSGGRDEQFF
clone size: NA
D gene: TRBD2
J gene: TRBJ2-1
V gene: TRBV10-1

CDR3 DNA: TGTGCCAGCAGCCTGACTCGGGCCGAGCAGTACTTC
CDR3 protein: CASSLTRAEQYF
clone size: NA
D gene: NA
J gene: TRBJ2-7
V gene: TRBV11-2

CDR3 DNA: TGTGCCAGCAGTGATGAAAAACTGTTTTTT
CDR3 protein: CASSDEKLFF
clone size: few
D gene: NA
J gene: TRBJ1-4
V gene: TRBV7-9

CDR3 DNA: TGTGCCAGCAGCGAGGTACAGGGGCGATTGGAGCCCCAGCATTTT
CDR3 protein: CASSEVQGRLEPQHF
clone size: NA
D gene: TRBD1
J gene: TRBJ1-5
V gene: TRBV7-9